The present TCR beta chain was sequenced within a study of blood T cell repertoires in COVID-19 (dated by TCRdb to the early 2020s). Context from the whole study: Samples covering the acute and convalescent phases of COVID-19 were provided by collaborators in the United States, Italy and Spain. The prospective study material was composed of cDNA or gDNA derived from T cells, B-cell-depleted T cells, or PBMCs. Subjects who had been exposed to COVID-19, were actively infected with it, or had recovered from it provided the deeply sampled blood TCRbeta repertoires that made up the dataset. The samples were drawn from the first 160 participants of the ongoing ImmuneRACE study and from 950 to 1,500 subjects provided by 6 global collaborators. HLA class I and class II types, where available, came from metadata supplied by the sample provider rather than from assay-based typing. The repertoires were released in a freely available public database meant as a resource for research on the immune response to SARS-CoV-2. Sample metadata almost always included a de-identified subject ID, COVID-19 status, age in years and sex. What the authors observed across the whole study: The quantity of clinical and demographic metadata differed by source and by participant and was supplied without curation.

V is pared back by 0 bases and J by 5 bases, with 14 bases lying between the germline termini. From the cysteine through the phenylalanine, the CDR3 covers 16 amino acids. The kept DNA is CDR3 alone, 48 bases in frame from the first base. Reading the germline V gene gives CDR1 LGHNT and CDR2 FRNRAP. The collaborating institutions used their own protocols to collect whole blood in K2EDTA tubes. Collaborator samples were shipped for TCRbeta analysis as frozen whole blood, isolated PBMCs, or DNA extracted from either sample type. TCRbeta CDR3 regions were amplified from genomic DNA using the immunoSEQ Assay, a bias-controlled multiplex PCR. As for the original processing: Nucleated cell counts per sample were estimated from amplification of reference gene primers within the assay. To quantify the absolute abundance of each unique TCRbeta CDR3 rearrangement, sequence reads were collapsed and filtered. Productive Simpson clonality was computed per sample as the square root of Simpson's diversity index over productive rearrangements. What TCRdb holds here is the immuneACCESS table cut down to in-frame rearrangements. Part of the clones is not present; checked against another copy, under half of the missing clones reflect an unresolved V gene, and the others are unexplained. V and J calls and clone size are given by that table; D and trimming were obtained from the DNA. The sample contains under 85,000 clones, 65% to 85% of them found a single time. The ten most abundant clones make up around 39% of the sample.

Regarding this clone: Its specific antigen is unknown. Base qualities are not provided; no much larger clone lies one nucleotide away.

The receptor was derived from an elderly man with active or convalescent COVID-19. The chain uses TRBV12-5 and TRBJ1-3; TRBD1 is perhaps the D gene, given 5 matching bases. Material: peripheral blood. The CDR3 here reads CASGLVLQGRRNTIYF. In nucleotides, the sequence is TGTGCTAGTGGTTTGGTACTTCAGGGCCGCAGAAACACCATATATTTT.